Following are 15 T cell receptor beta chains from one sample sequenced in a study of blood T cells in healthy people across ages. Together with a sample-barcoded 5' primer, a J-beta primer mix was included in a second PCR lasting about 6 to 11 cycles. MiXCR, run by TCRdb on the 5' RACE reads, gives a single entry per CDR3 protein. The sample yields 700,000 to 1,000,000 distinct CDR3 sequences, around two fifths seen once. Sequencing was performed on blood. These TCRs come from a man in his 60s in good health.

This clonotype has more than one count but fewer than ten. V gene TRBV7-9 combines with J gene TRBJ2-1; no clear D gene. V shed 8 bases and J shed 9 bases, with 23 bases lying between them. Germline loops: CDR1 SEHNR, CDR2 FQNEAQ (reference sequence). CDR3 length: 15 amino acids. The CDR3 nucleotides are TGTGCCAGCGGGCCTCCTAGTGACAATTTTGGTGAGCAGTTCTTC. Translated: CASGPPSDNFGEQFF.

The V gene is TRBV6-2 or TRBV6-3, the J gene TRBJ2-7; TRBD1 agrees at 7 bases. The V segment lost 6 bases and the J segment 3 bases; nucleotides outside the gene matches: 8. The CDR3 totals 14 residues. CDR1 MNHEY and CDR2 SVGEGT come from the germline V gene. Here the CDR3 reads CASRSTGTRYEQYF. CDR3 sequence (DNA): TGTGCCAGCAGGTCGACAGGGACCCGCTACGAGCAGTACTTC.

The table lists this clonotype with a few counts. CDR3 nucleotide sequence: TGCGCCAGCAGCCAAGGGGTGGCAGGAAGTAAATACGAGCAGTACTTC. It yields the protein CASSQGVAGSKYEQYF. The chain combines TRBV4-3 with TRBJ2-7, with D hard to call. Germline lookup yields CDR1 LGHNA and CDR2 YSLEER. The V end was cut by 1 base, the J end by 4 bases, with 17 bases between. The length of the CDR3 is 16 residues.

The chain is built from TRBV12-3 or TRBV12-4 and TRBJ2-5; 12 nucleotides agree with TRBD2. The trim removed 3 bases at V and 11 bases at J, leaving 10 bases unmatched. This CDR3 contains 15 residues. The CDR3 loop is CASSLGLAGGNEQYF. In DNA, the CDR3 is TGTGCCAGCAGTTTGGGTCTAGCGGGGGGGAATGAGCAGTACTTC.

Notes on this clonotype: Possible read error: a much larger clone is one base away. The chain recombines TRBV3-1 with TRBJ2-3; the D gene is possibly TRBD2 (6 bases). Trimming stripped 3 bases from V and 2 bases from J, with 9 bases between. Germline V gene data show CDR1 as LGHDT and CDR2 as YNNKEL (reference sequence). The CDR3 consists of 14 residues. The CDR3 DNA reads as TGTGCCAGCAGCCACGGGGGTTACACAGATACGCAGTATTTT. It yields the protein CASSHGGYTDTQYF.

The rearrangement links TRBV4-1 to TRBJ2-2; D unresolved. Trimming cost V 0 bases and J 7 bases, with 9 bases left between them. CDR1 is MGHRA and CDR2 is YSYEKL in the germline V gene. The CDR3 loop spans 14 amino acids. This CDR3 is CASSQEYTGGELFF. CDR3 DNA: TGCGCCAGCAGCCAAGAATACACCGGCGGGGAGCTGTTTTTT.

The sample holds many counts of this clonotype. This chain connects TRBV29-1 to TRBJ2-1; D not certain. Germline V gives CDR1 SQVTM, CDR2 ANQGSEA. This CDR3 comprises 12 residues. V was shortened by 1 base and J by 5 bases, with 6 bases between the two germline ends. The CDR3 sequence: CSVEATNNEQFF. The CDR3 DNA follows: TGCAGCGTTGAAGCAACCAACAATGAGCAGTTCTTC.

The chain couples TRBV27 to TRBJ1-1; a possible D gene is TRBD1 (6 bases). CDR1 and CDR2 (germline): MNHEY, SMNVEV (reference sequence). This CDR3 has 17 amino acids. Trimming removed 5 bases from V and 7 bases from J, with 26 bases in between. The CDR3 nucleotides are TGTGCCAGCAGTACCGCCCCTCGACAGGCCCGACGGGGTGAAGCTTTCTTT. Protein: CASSTAPRQARRGEAFF.

The chain combines TRBV3-1 with TRBJ2-1; TRBD2 might be the D (5 bases). The CDR3 contains 14 residues. The germline V and J ends were trimmed by 0 bases and 10 bases, with 13 bases remaining between them. Looked up from germline, CDR1 is LGHDT and CDR2 is YNNKEL (reference sequence). The CDR3 region is CASSQDPGNREQFF. The CDR3 region has the DNA TGTGCCAGCAGCCAAGACCCGGGGAACCGGGAGCAGTTCTTC.

The chain has TRBV6-5 and TRBJ2-1; TRBD2 matches at 13 bases. Germline loops: CDR1 MNHEY, CDR2 SVGAGI. The junction had 9 bases not matched to a gene; V was cut back by 10 bases and J by 9 bases. The CDR3 runs to 14 residues. The CDR3 nucleotides read TGTGCCACATTACTAGCGGGGGGGCGGAGTGAGCAGTTCTTC. This gives the protein CATLLAGGRSEQFF.

With respect to this clonotype: Its ends do not fully match the called genes, so a read error is possible. The CDR3 is CASGFSPDTEAFF. Written as DNA, the CDR3 is TGTGCCAGCGGCTTCTCCCCCGACACTGAAGCTTTCTTT. This chain links TRBV7-2 with TRBJ1-1; no clear D gene. Germline assignment: CDR1 SGHTA and CDR2 FQGNSA. This CDR3 is 13 amino acids long.

The V and J genes are TRBV28 and TRBJ1-1, with a possible D match to TRBD1 (5 bases). From germline, CDR1 is MDHEN and CDR2 SYDVKM. The CDR3 covers 14 residues. Trimming pared 3 bases from V and 5 bases from J, leaving 13 bases between. The CDR3, as DNA: TGTGCCAGCAGTTTGGGGCTATCTGTGACTGAAGCTTTCTTT. It codes for CASSLGLSVTEAFF.

This clonotype was seen a handful of times. V usage is TRBV12-3 or TRBV12-4 and J usage is TRBJ1-2; D is uncertain. Trimming took 3 bases from V and 8 from J, leaving 22 bases between them. This CDR3 is built from 16 residues. This chain's CDR3 is CASSFFIDGNQEGYTF. The CDR3, as DNA: TGTGCCAGCAGTTTTTTCATCGACGGCAACCAAGAAGGCTACACCTTC.

The V and J genes are TRBV12-3 or TRBV12-4 and TRBJ1-6, with 9 bases lining up with TRBD1. After removal of 5 bases from V and 0 bases from J, the junction contained 5 bases not matched to a gene. This CDR3 contains 17 residues. The CDR3 nucleotides are TGTGCCAGCAGTGGTACAGGGGGCGGCTCCTATAATTCACCCCTCCACTTT. It yields the protein CASSGTGGGSYNSPLHF.

The chain is built from TRBV3-1 and TRBJ1-2; D remains ambiguous. The CDR3 covers 14 residues. The germline V and J ends were trimmed by 1 base and 1 base, with 7 bases remaining between them. CDR1 and CDR2 from the germline V gene are LGHDT and YNNKEL (reference sequence). CDR3 sequence reads: CASSQGWLNYGYTF. CDR3 in DNA: TGTGCCAGCAGCCAAGGGTGGCTTAACTATGGCTACACCTTC.